Following are 10 T cell receptor beta chains from one sample sequenced in a study of shared clonotypes between healthy human individuals. TCRdb's table, derived via immunoSEQ multiplex PCR, lists solely in-frame clones and lacks some. The sample consists of some 500,000 clones, about 96% of them appearing once. The sample consisted of naive CD4+ T cells sorted from blood. As to subset: CD45RA+ positively selected. The receptors derive from a woman between 25 and 40 years old in good health.

The genes are TRBV28 and TRBJ1-2; possible D gene TRBD1, 5 bases. The germline gives CDR1 MDHEN, CDR2 SYDVKM. With 2 bases removed from V and 8 bases from J, the gap between germline ends came to 15 bases. This CDR3 is 14 amino acids long. The CDR3 DNA sequence: TGTGCCAGCAGTTTAGTAGGTTTGGGGCAGGGCTACACCTTC. It is translated as CASSLVGLGQGYTF.

The chain carries TRBV19 and TRBJ2-5, with 9 bases that match TRBD2. The CDR3 is 16 residues long. Germline lookup yields CDR1 LNHDA and CDR2 SQIVND (reference sequence). Losses at the gene ends were 4 bases for V and 6 bases for J; bases not matched to a gene: 12. The CDR3 DNA reads as TGTGCCAGTAGTAGCGGAGGGGCGGGAGGGAGGAAGACCCAGTACTTC. Translated: CASSSGGAGGRKTQYF.

V is TRBV18 and J is TRBJ1-1; 7 bases map to TRBD1. Germline V lookup: CDR1 KGHSH, CDR2 LQKENI. The ends lost 3 bases at V and 5 bases at J; junction bases unmatched: 6. The CDR3 covers 14 residues. CDR3 sequence: CASSPLDRATEAFF. The CDR3 DNA reads TGTGCCAGCTCACCCCTCGACAGGGCTACTGAAGCTTTCTTT.

The chain combines TRBV30 with TRBJ1-2, with D possibly being TRBD1 (6 bases). The CDR3 length is 14 residues. CDR1 and CDR2 (germline): GTSNPN, SVGIG (reference sequence). The V end was cut by 2 bases, the J end by 7 bases, with 17 bases between. The CDR3 sequence: CAWSILRGAGGYTF. The CDR3 DNA reads as TGTGCCTGGAGTATCCTTCGGGGGGCCGGTGGCTACACCTTC.

In DNA, the CDR3 is TGTGCCAGCAGCCTAGGGGCCCTAGCGAGTTACGAGCAGTACTTC. Protein: CASSLGALASYEQYF. The chain uses TRBV11-2 and TRBJ2-7; D possibly corresponds to TRBD2 (6 bases). The ends were cut back, 5 bases at V and 4 bases at J, with 18 bases in the middle. Germline V gene lookup returns CDR1 SGHAT and CDR2 FQNNGV. This CDR3 spans 15 amino acids. The full variable domain, in which reference TRBV11-2 and TRBJ2-7 provide the parts outside the CDR3, is EAGVAQSPRYKIIEKRQSVAFWCNPISGHATLYWYQQILGQGPKLLIQFQNNGVVDDSQLPKDRFSAERLKGVDSTLKIQPAKLEDSAVYLCASSLGALASYEQYFGPGTRLTVT.

The CDR3 is CASSRGSSYEQYF. CDR3 coding DNA: TGTGCCAGCAGTAGGGGGAGCTCCTACGAGCAGTACTTC. The V call is TRBV28, the J call TRBJ2-7, with D perhaps TRBD1 (6 bases). The germline gives CDR1 MDHEN, CDR2 SYDVKM. V gave up 5 bases and J gave up 0 bases, with 8 bases separating them. This CDR3 region has 13 residues. The variable domain in full, with the rest retrieved from reference TRBV28 and TRBJ2-7, is DVKVTQSSRYLVKRTGEKVFLECVQDMDHENMFWYRQDPGLGLRLIYFSYDVKMKEKGDIPEGYSVSREKKERFSLILESASTNQTSMYLCASSRGSSYEQYFGPGTRLTVT.

The CDR3 loop reads CASSLGVAAGNTIYF. CDR3 sequence (DNA): TGTGCCAGCAGCTTAGGTGTCGCTGCTGGAAACACCATATATTTT. This rearrangement joins TRBV7-2 to TRBJ1-3; no definite D call. The CDR3 contains 15 residues. Per germline, CDR1 SGHTA and CDR2 FQGNSA. Trimming shortened V by 1 base and J by 2 bases, and 9 bases separated the two germline ends.

The chain has TRBV19 and TRBJ2-7; 7 bases match TRBD1. Germline V CDR1 and CDR2: LNHDA, SQIVND (reference sequence). J lost 7 bases, V lost 3 bases, and 9 bases had no gene match. The CDR3 spans 14 residues. CDR3 DNA: TGTGCCAGTAGTATTACAACAGGGGCGCGGGAGCAGTACTTC. Translating gives CASSITTGAREQYF.

The chain uses TRBV25-1 and TRBJ1-5, with D perhaps matching TRBD1 (6 bases). Germline CDR1 and CDR2: MGHDK and SYGVNS. V lost 4 bases to trimming and J lost 4 bases, with 11 bases between them. The CDR3 spans 14 residues. CDR3 sequence reads: CASSVGAGNQPQHF. DNA of the CDR3: TGTGCCAGCAGTGTGGGGGCTGGGAATCAGCCCCAGCATTTT.

This clone was seen a single time. The rearrangement joins TRBV4-1 to TRBJ2-5; D is undetermined. CDR1 is MGHRA and CDR2 is YSYEKL in the germline V gene. Trimming left V 1 base short and J 0 bases short, with 3 bases between. The CDR3 runs to 13 residues. The CDR3 spells CASSQVHQETQYF. CDR3 in DNA: TGCGCCAGCAGCCAAGTCCACCAAGAGACCCAGTACTTC.